The T cell receptor beta chain under discussion was sequenced for a study of cytomegalovirus exposure and HLA in healthy donors. Findings and limits, study-wide: Some public TCRs appeared in many individuals, while most sequences were rare. Productive status was seen about 87% or about 30% of the time for most TCR beta V segments in an earlier analysis.

V gave up 5 bases and J gave up 9 bases, with 20 bases separating them. CDR3 size: 16 residues. Germline assignment: CDR1 MDHEN and CDR2 SYDVKM. About this clone: Antigen unknown.

13 Jbeta primers and 60 Vbeta primers were used for the PCR. Sequenced by immunoSEQ multiplex PCR; TCRdb stores in-frame clones only, minus some. The sample lists approximately 260,000 clones, 80% to 90% occurring once. The chain couples TRBV28 to TRBJ1-6, with D perhaps matching TRBD1 (5 bases). Sequencing was performed on PBMCs. The clonotype originates from a woman aged 40 to 50 in good health and CMV-seropositive. DNA of the CDR3: TGTGCCAGCAGTACCCAAGGGACTGCTAGGGGTTCACCCCTCCACTTT. Its translation is CASSTQGTARGSPLHF.